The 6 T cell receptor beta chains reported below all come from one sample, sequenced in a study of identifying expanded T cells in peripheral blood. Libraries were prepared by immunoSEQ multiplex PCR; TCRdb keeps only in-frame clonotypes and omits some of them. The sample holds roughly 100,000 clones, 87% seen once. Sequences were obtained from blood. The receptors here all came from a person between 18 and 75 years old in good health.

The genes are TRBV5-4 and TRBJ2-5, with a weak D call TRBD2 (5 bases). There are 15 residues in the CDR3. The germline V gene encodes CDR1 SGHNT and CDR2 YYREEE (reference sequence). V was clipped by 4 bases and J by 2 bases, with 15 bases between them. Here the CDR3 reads CASSAPWSGQETQYF. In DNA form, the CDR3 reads TGTGCCAGCAGCGCCCCTTGGTCGGGGCAAGAGACCCAGTACTTC. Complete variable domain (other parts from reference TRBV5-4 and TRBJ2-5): ETGVTQSPTHLIKTRGQQVTLRCSSQSGHNTVSWYQQALGQGPQFIFQYYREEENGRGNFPPRFSGLQFPNYSSELNVNALELDDSALYLCASSAPWSGQETQYFGPGTRLLVL.

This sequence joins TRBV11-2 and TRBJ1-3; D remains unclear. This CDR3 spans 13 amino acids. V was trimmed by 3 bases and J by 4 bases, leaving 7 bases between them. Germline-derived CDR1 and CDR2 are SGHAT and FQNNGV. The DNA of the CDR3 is TGTGCCAGCAGCTTTGGCTTGGGAAACACCATATATTTT. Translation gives CASSFGLGNTIYF.

The CDR3 nucleotides read TGTGCCAGCAGTGAGGCTAGCGGGGGGGACATTCAGTACTTC. It codes for CASSEASGGDIQYF. This chain uses TRBV25-1 with TRBJ2-4; 12 bases are a match to TRBD2. Per germline, CDR1 MGHDK and CDR2 SYGVNS. The CDR3 runs 14 residues. Unmatched junction bases numbered 2, after V lost 3 bases and J lost 8 bases.

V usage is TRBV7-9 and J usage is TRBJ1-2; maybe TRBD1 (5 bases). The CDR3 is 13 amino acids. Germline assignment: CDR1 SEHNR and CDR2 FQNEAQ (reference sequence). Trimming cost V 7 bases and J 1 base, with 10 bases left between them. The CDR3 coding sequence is TGTGCCAGCACACGGGGGGATAACTATGGCTACACCTTC. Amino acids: CASTRGDNYGYTF.

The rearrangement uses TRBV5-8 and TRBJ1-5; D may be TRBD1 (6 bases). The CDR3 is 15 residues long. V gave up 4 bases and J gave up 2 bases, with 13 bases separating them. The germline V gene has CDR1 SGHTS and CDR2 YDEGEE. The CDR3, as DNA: TGTGCCAGCAGCATCGGACAGTCGCGCAATCAGCCCCAGCATTTT. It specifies CASSIGQSRNQPQHF.

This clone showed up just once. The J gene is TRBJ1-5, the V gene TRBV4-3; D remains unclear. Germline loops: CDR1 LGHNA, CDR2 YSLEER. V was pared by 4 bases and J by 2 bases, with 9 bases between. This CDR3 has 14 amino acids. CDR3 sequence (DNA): TGCGCCAGCAGCCGAGACACCGGCAATCAGCCCCAGCATTTT. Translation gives CASSRDTGNQPQHF.